The rows below give T cell receptor beta chains drawn from one sample of a study of OX40 agonist ivuxolimab in advanced cancers. Repertoires were generated with immunoSEQ multiplex PCR, while TCRdb's copy carries only in-frame clones and drops some. The sample gives around 13,000 clones, around 67% of which show up once; about 27% is in the top ten. Sample: CD4+ or CD8+ T cells sorted from blood, taken in a trial of the OX40 agonist ivuxolimab. All receptors come from an adult with an advanced solid tumor such as melanoma, head and neck, liver or kidney cancer. The CDR3 runs from the conserved cysteine through the conserved F or W. D genes are given only for firm matches. Not all rows give a size; the values are once, few, many and, for expanded clones, a class.

17,-,TRBJ2-1,TRBV28,TRBD2,CASRPRTGTSGYNEQFF,TGTGCCAGCAGGCCAAGAACCGGGACTAGCGGTTACAATGAGCAGTTCTTC
16,many,TRBJ1-5,TRBV21-1,-,CASRLGWGTGGQPQHF,TGTGCCAGCAGGCTCGGGTGGGGGACAGGGGGCCAGCCCCAGCATTTT
16,-,TRBJ2-7,TRBV5-1,-,CASSGGTADVGYEQYF,TGCGCCAGCAGCGGGGGGACTGCCGATGTGGGATACGAGCAGTACTTC
13,once,TRBJ2-7,TRBV30,TRBD1,CAWSLGTGVEQYF,TGTGCCTGGAGTCTCGGGACAGGGGTGGAGCAGTACTTC
13,-,TRBJ1-3,TRBV19,-,CATCSGPGNTIYF,TGTGCCACATGCTCAGGGCCTGGAAACACCATATATTTT
16,few,TRBJ1-2,TRBV9,TRBD1,CASSVEDRGRTYGYTF,TGTGCCAGCAGCGTAGAAGACAGGGGGCGCACCTATGGCTACACCTTC
15,-,TRBJ2-5,TRBV6-1,TRBD2,CASGGLAGNKKTQYF,TGTGCCAGCGGGGGACTAGCGGGAAACAAAAAGACCCAGTACTTC
14,-,TRBJ1-1,TRBV5-6,-,CASSPIQGMTEAFF,TGTGCCAGCAGCCCTATACAGGGAATGACTGAAGCTTTCTTT
15,few,TRBJ1-5,TRBV19,-,CASSIIRLESGPQHF,TGTGCCAGTAGTATAATCCGTCTTGAATCAGGGCCCCAGCATTTT
14,once,TRBJ2-7,TRBV14,TRBD2,CASSRTSGSYEQYF,TGTGCCAGCAGCCGGACTAGCGGGAGCTACGAGCAGTACTTC
20,-,TRBJ2-2,TRBV4-1,TRBD1,CASSQSYLGQGSDGTGELFF,TGCGCCAGCAGCCAGAGTTATCTGGGACAGGGTTCCGACGGCACCGGGGAGCTGTTTTTT
14,few,TRBJ2-1,TRBV28,TRBD1,CASSLRTGVLEQFF,TGTGCCAGCAGTTTGCGGACAGGGGTTTTAGAGCAGTTCTTC
13,-,TRBJ2-7,TRBV7-8,-,CASSSPGAYEQYF,TGTGCCAGCAGCTCCCCGGGAGCTTACGAGCAGTACTTC
16,-,TRBJ1-4,TRBV7-9,-,CASSPDQDSTNEKLFF,TGTGCCAGCAGCCCAGACCAGGACTCAACTAATGAAAAACTGTTTTTT
16,-,TRBJ1-6,TRBV4-1,TRBD1,CASSLRDRGLNSPLHF,TGCGCCAGCAGCCTCCGGGACAGAGGTCTAAATTCACCCCTCCACTTT
15,once,TRBJ2-7,TRBV27,-,CASSLEGRTDYEQYF,TGTGCCAGCAGTTTAGAGGGGAGGACGGACTACGAGCAGTACTTC
16,medium-sized,TRBJ2-1,TRBV28,-,CASSLLEGYSYNEQFF,TGTGCCAGCAGTTTATTGGAGGGATACTCCTACAATGAGCAGTTCTTC
14,-,TRBJ2-7,TRBV4-3,-,CASSQEIGRTEQYF,TGCGCCAGCAGCCAAGAGATTGGTAGGACCGAGCAGTACTTC
18,-,TRBJ2-3,TRBV4-1,-,CASSQEPPTSEGGDTQYF,TGCGCCAGCAGCCAAGAACCCCCGACCAGCGAGGGGGGAGATACGCAGTATTTT
16,once,TRBJ2-7,TRBV6-1,-,CASSEVPETSPYEQYF,TGTGCCAGCAGTGAAGTCCCTGAGACATCCCCCTACGAGCAGTACTTC
14,-,TRBJ1-1,TRBV6-6,-,CASRGYGINTEAFF,TGTGCCAGCAGGGGATACGGCATTAACACTGAAGCTTTCTTT
14,-,TRBJ1-2,TRBV6-6,-,CASSYSAGNYGYTF,TGTGCCAGCAGTTACTCGGCAGGAAACTATGGCTACACCTTC
15,few,TRBJ1-5,TRBV10-3,-,CAISEAGVGNQPQHF,TGTGCCATCAGTGAGGCGGGGGTCGGCAATCAGCCCCAGCATTTT
11,-,TRBJ1-5,TRBV6-6,-,CASRREQPQHF,TGTGCCAGCAGGCGCGAGCAGCCCCAGCATTTT
17,-,TRBJ2-1,TRBV10-3,TRBD2,CAISEPPGLAGDNEQFF,TGTGCCATCAGTGAGCCTCCAGGACTAGCGGGGGACAATGAGCAGTTCTTC
16,few,TRBJ1-1,TRBV6-5,-,CASSLGVGLMNTEAFF,TGTGCCAGCAGTTTAGGCGTGGGGTTAATGAACACTGAAGCTTTCTTT
11,-,TRBJ2-7,TRBV11-2,-,CASRGGLEQYF,TGTGCCAGCAGGGGGGGACTCGAGCAGTACTTC